This T cell receptor beta chain was captured by sequencing in a study of OX40 agonist ivuxolimab in advanced cancers. Clones were sequenced by immunoSEQ multiplex PCR, and TCRdb holds only the in-frame ones, with some missing. The data show roughly 57,000 clones, 75% to 85% seen once. Trimming removed 4 bases from V and 3 bases from J; junction bases left unmatched: 15. CDR1 LGHNA and CDR2 YNFKEQ come from the germline V gene. The CDR3 is 18 amino acids. The chain employs TRBV4-2 and TRBJ2-3; 8 bases agree with TRBD2. The sample was CD4+ or CD8+ T cells sorted from blood, taken in a trial of the OX40 agonist ivuxolimab. The TCR sequence derives from an adult with an advanced solid tumor such as melanoma, head and neck, liver or kidney cancer. The CDR3 region is CASSPDSLAGPQTDTQYF. DNA for the CDR3: TGTGCCAGCAGCCCGGATTCCTTAGCGGGGCCTCAAACAGATACGCAGTATTTT.